This TCR beta chain was recorded in a study of blood T cell repertoires in COVID-19. As processed by the authors: For nucleated cells, counts were estimated from reference gene primer amplification. TCRdb keeps only in-frame clones here, not all; method: immunoSEQ multiplex PCR. The V and J calls and the clone size are those of that table, but D and trimming were determined from the DNA. Among about 190,000 clones listed, around 80% were seen once. V gave up 10 bases and J gave up 14 bases; unmatched junction bases: 12. Per the germline V gene, CDR1 is LNHDA and CDR2 is SQIVND (reference sequence). This CDR3 region has 13 residues.

The chain employs TRBV19 and TRBJ1-6, with 9 bases identical to TRBD1. The sample was peripheral blood. The origin of this receptor is a man aged 55 to 70 with acute or convalescent COVID-19. The CDR3, as DNA: TGTGCCACCGTCGACAGGGGGATAGGGGCCCTCCACTTT. Amino acid sequence: CATVDRGIGALHF. Complete variable domain (other parts from reference TRBV19 and TRBJ1-6): DGGITQSPKYLFRKEGQNVTLSCEQNLNHDAMYWYRQDPGQGLRLIYYSQIVNDFQKGDIAEGYSVSREKKESFPLTVTSAQKNPTAFYLCATVDRGIGALHFGNGTRLTVT.